These 3 T cell receptor beta chains share one sample of origin, sequenced in a study of neoadjuvant anti-PD-1 for oral cavity cancer. TCRdb's copy holds only in-frame clones and misses some; the assay was immunoSEQ multiplex PCR. The table has fewer than 70,000 clones, 70% to 85% seen once. The material was PBMCs, obtained before nivolumab (anti-PD-1) treatment. Source of these receptors: a person between 40 and 85 years old with oral cavity squamous cell carcinoma.

The J gene is TRBJ2-3, the V gene TRBV9; TRBD2 matches at 8 bases. The length of the CDR3 is 16 residues. Germline loops: CDR1 SGDLS, CDR2 YYNGEE. The V segment lost 0 bases and the J segment 6 bases; nucleotides outside the gene matches: 9. This CDR3 is CASSVESGGRLDTQYF. CDR3 coding DNA: TGTGCCAGCAGCGTAGAAAGCGGGGGCCGTCTGGATACGCAGTATTTT.

A few counts support this clone. V and J are TRBV27 and TRBJ1-3, with D uncertain. The germline gives CDR1 MNHEY, CDR2 SMNVEV (reference sequence). Deletions cut 6 bases from V and 8 bases from J, with 20 bases between. The CDR3 extends over 15 amino acids. The CDR3 DNA follows: TGTGCCAGCAGGACCAACGACATGATTTCGTACACCATATATTTT. Amino acids: CASRTNDMISYTIYF.

The CDR3 DNA sequence: TGTGCCAGCACCTCGGCGGGCGGGCGTAATGAGCAGTTCTTC. Its translation is CASTSAGGRNEQFF. V and J are TRBV19 and TRBJ2-1; D possibly corresponds to TRBD2 (5 bases). V was trimmed by 9 bases and J by 7 bases, leaving 19 bases between them. Germline-derived CDR1 and CDR2 are LNHDA and SQIVND (reference sequence). This CDR3 has 14 residues.